These 27 T cell receptor beta chains originate from one sample sequenced in a study of Ad26.COV2.S vaccination and SARS-CoV-2 variants. Produced via immunoSEQ multiplex PCR; TCRdb's table is partial and in-frame only. The sample holds 300,000 to 400,000 clones, about 88% seen once. As for treatment: roughly 18 received Ad26.COV2.S at low or high dose, single or two shots; about 5 received placebo; per-sample allocation not given. Samples were taken on day 63 after the first vaccine or placebo injection. The specimen was peripheral blood, collected in a trial of Ad26.COV2.S vaccine versus placebo. The receptor set was obtained from a person aged 18-65 years who received the Ad26.COV2.S COVID-19 vaccine or a placebo.

V gene TRBV12-5 combines with J gene TRBJ2-7, with 7 bases fitting TRBD1. Per germline, CDR1 LGHNT and CDR2 FRNRAP. The CDR3 extends over 14 amino acids. The J segment lost 0 bases and the V segment lost 5 bases, leaving 4 bases of the junction unmatched. The CDR3 spells CASGPGTVSYEQYF. The DNA for the CDR3 is TGTGCTAGTGGTCCCGGGACAGTCTCCTACGAGCAGTACTTC.

The chain carries TRBV18 and TRBJ2-1; 12 nucleotides agree with TRBD2. The germline gives CDR1 KGHSH, CDR2 LQKENI. The CDR3 spans 17 residues. V was clipped by 3 bases and J by 2 bases; unmatched bases: 5. DNA for the CDR3: TGTGCCAGCTCACCGCCGGCTAGCGGGGGGGCCTACAATGAGCAGTTCTTC. The encoded protein is CASSPPASGGAYNEQFF.

This chain links TRBV5-4 with TRBJ1-2; TRBD1 might be the D (6 bases). The CDR3 runs to 15 residues. CDR1 is SGHNT and CDR2 is YYREEE in the germline V gene (reference sequence). Trimming shortened V by 1 base and J by 2 bases, and 12 bases separated the two germline ends. In DNA, the CDR3 is TGTGCCAGCAGCTTGAAGGACAGACCCAACTATGGCTACACCTTC. Its protein is CASSLKDRPNYGYTF.

This chain joins TRBV23-1 and TRBJ2-7; D call uncertain. TRBV23-1 carries the ORF label, with uncertain function. The CDR3 length is 16 residues. V lost 3 bases and J lost 10, with 25 bases in between. In DNA form, the CDR3 reads TGCGCCAGCAGTCATAGACCCCACAAGTTCGGTTGGGAACAGTACTTC. It is translated as CASSHRPHKFGWEQYF.

The V call is TRBV5-1, the J call TRBJ1-2, with D possibly TRBD1 on 6 matching bases. The germline V gene has CDR1 SGHRS and CDR2 YFSETQ. The CDR3 runs to 19 residues. With 3 bases removed from V and 5 bases from J, the gap between germline ends came to 29 bases. The CDR3 loop is CASSSPTGTPNPSTYGYTF. DNA for the CDR3: TGCGCCAGCAGCTCCCCCACCGGGACACCGAACCCTTCGACTTATGGCTACACCTTC.

V gene TRBV2 combines with J gene TRBJ2-3, with D possibly matching TRBD2 (5 bases). Trimming left V 4 bases short and J 0 bases short, with 8 bases between. This CDR3 contains 14 residues. Germline lookup yields CDR1 SNHLY and CDR2 FYNNEI. In DNA, the CDR3 is TGTGCCAGCAGTGGGACTTTCAGCACAGATACGCAGTATTTT. Protein sequence: CASSGTFSTDTQYF. The full variable domain, completed using reference TRBV2 and TRBJ2-3, is EPEVTQTPSHQVTQMGQEVILRCVPISNHLYFYWYRQILGQKVEFLVSFYNNEISEKSEIFDDQFSVERPDGSNFTLKIRSTKLEDSAMYFCASSGTFSTDTQYFGPGTRLTVL.

The rearrangement joins TRBV6-1 to TRBJ1-2; no reliable D call. V dropped 3 bases and J dropped 10 bases, with 9 bases sitting between them. This CDR3 region has 11 residues. CDR1 and CDR2 from the germline V gene are MNHNS and SASEGT. This CDR3 is CASSETRYYTF. In DNA form, the CDR3 reads TGTGCCAGCAGTGAGACCCGGTACTACACCTTC.

The rearrangement uses TRBV5-1 and TRBJ2-5; tentatively, D is TRBD1 (6 bases). The CDR3 loop spans 11 amino acids. Trimming left V 2 bases short and J 7 bases short, with 6 bases between. The germline V gene encodes CDR1 SGHRS and CDR2 YFSETQ. As DNA, the CDR3 is TGCGCCAGCAGCTTCAGGGGGACCCAGTACTTC. This gives the protein CASSFRGTQYF.

The V gene is TRBV27, the J gene TRBJ2-3; TRBD1 matches 7 bases. The germline gives CDR1 MNHEY, CDR2 SMNVEV (reference sequence). Trimming at V came to 5 bases and at J to 1 base, leaving 3 bases not matched to a gene. The CDR3 runs to 14 residues. CDR3 bases: TGTGCCAGCAGTCCAGACAGGGGCACAGATACGCAGTATTTT. Its translation is CASSPDRGTDTQYF.

The chain couples TRBV18 to TRBJ2-7, with unresolved D. V lost 1 base and J 7 bases, leaving 14 bases between the germline ends. The CDR3 contains 14 residues. Germline CDR1 reads KGHSH; CDR2 reads LQKENI. The DNA for the CDR3 is TGTGCCAGCTCACCACTCGGACGGATGGGGGAGCAGTACTTC. Protein sequence: CASSPLGRMGEQYF.

CDR3 DNA sequence: TGTGCCAGCAGTTTCTCCCGGGGAAGGACAGGGGGTCTTTGGAGTAATGAAAAACTGTTTTTT. It encodes CASSFSRGRTGGLWSNEKLFF. This sequence joins TRBV27 and TRBJ1-4, with 10 bases matching TRBD1. Germline-derived CDR1 and CDR2 are MNHEY and SMNVEV (reference sequence). The CDR3 totals 21 residues. V gave up 3 bases and J gave up 4 bases; unmatched junction bases: 20.

This rearrangement joins TRBV5-5 to TRBJ2-3; 10 bases are a match to TRBD2. The CDR3 loop spans 14 amino acids. Germline V lookup: CDR1 SGHKS, CDR2 YYEKEE (reference sequence). J lost 4 bases, V lost 1 base, and 0 bases had no gene match. This chain's CDR3 is CASSLLAGADTQYF. CDR3 coding DNA: TGTGCCAGCAGCTTGCTAGCGGGGGCAGATACGCAGTATTTT.

CDR3 loop: CASSLSMGVGYGYTF. The CDR3, as DNA: TGTGCCAGCTCACTCTCGATGGGAGTCGGCTATGGCTACACCTTC. This chain connects TRBV18 to TRBJ1-2, with no clear D. Per germline, CDR1 KGHSH and CDR2 LQKENI. V was pared by 4 bases and J by 4 bases, with 16 bases between. The CDR3 is made up of 15 amino acids. The full variable domain, in which reference TRBV18 and TRBJ1-2 provide the parts outside the CDR3, is NAGVMQNPRHLVRRRGQEARLRCSPMKGHSHVYWYRQLPEEGLKFMVYLQKENIIDESGMPKERFSAEFPKEGPSILRIQQVVRGDSAAYFCASSLSMGVGYGYTFGSGTRLTVV.

The chain is built from TRBV7-2 and TRBJ1-1; TRBD1 aligns across 7 bases. Germline V lookup: CDR1 SGHTA, CDR2 FQGNSA. CDR3 length: 16 amino acids. Germline trimming cut 1 base from V and 5 bases from J; bases unmatched to any gene: 10. CDR3 sequence reads: CASSLGTTGEGTEAFF. The DNA for the CDR3 is TGTGCCAGCAGCTTAGGGACCACAGGGGAGGGGACTGAAGCTTTCTTT.

The chain has TRBV9 and TRBJ1-2; D not certain. CDR3 size: 16 residues. The V end was cut by 0 bases, the J end by 8 bases, with 20 bases between. Germline lookup yields CDR1 SGDLS and CDR2 YYNGEE. The CDR3 reads CASSVEEGLGALGYTF. CDR3 coding DNA: TGTGCCAGCAGCGTAGAGGAGGGCCTCGGAGCTCTAGGCTACACCTTC.

The J gene is TRBJ1-6, the V gene TRBV5-8; no firm D call. Trimming cost V 5 bases and J 10 bases, with 13 bases left between them. In germline, CDR1 is SGHTS, CDR2 YDEGEE. The CDR3 runs to 13 residues. CDR3 nucleotide sequence: TGTGCCAGCAGGACCGGGGTTAGGTCACCCCTCCACTTT. This translates into CASRTGVRSPLHF.

V and J are TRBV13 and TRBJ2-7; D unclear. V lost 2 bases and J lost 1, with 6 bases in between. Germline values: CDR1 PRHDT, CDR2 FYEKMQ (reference sequence). The CDR3 contains 13 residues. Here the CDR3 reads CASSLSISYEQYF. The CDR3 DNA reads as TGTGCCAGCAGCTTAAGCATATCCTACGAGCAGTACTTC.

This rearrangement joins TRBV6-2 or TRBV6-3 to TRBJ2-7, with D unresolved. The CDR3 contains 13 residues. Germline loops: CDR1 MNHEY, CDR2 SVGEGT. V was shortened by 3 bases and J by 0 bases, with 6 bases between the two germline ends. The CDR3: CASSYIVSYEQYF. CDR3 sequence (DNA): TGTGCCAGCAGTTATATTGTCTCCTACGAGCAGTACTTC.

The J gene is TRBJ2-3, the V gene TRBV13; a possible D gene is TRBD2 (5 bases). CDR1 is PRHDT and CDR2 is FYEKMQ in the germline V gene (reference sequence). V shed 0 bases and J shed 3 bases, with 13 bases lying between them. This CDR3 region has 16 residues. The CDR3, as DNA: TGTGCCAGCAGCTTAGGGACTAAGGCGGCAACAGATACGCAGTATTTT. Protein product: CASSLGTKAATDTQYF.

The genes are TRBV28 and TRBJ1-1; D is uncertain. The CDR3 consists of 16 residues. V lost 2 bases to trimming and J lost 0 bases, with 13 bases between them. Germline assignment: CDR1 MDHEN and CDR2 SYDVKM. CDR3 sequence reads: CASSLVSARMNTEAFF. The CDR3 nucleotides read TGTGCCAGCAGTTTAGTATCGGCCAGAATGAACACTGAAGCTTTCTTT.

The chain uses TRBV9 and TRBJ1-3, with 10 bases lining up with TRBD1. After removal of 5 bases from V and 1 base from J, the junction contained 6 bases not matched to a gene. The CDR3 totals 16 residues. Germline-derived CDR1 and CDR2 are SGDLS and YYNGEE. The CDR3 loop reads CASSGDRGLSGNTIYF. The CDR3 region has the DNA TGTGCCAGCAGTGGGGACAGGGGCCTTTCTGGAAACACCATATATTTT.

The chain joins TRBV13 to TRBJ2-1; D unclear. Deletions cut 1 base from V and 3 bases from J, with 4 bases between. The CDR3 totals 13 residues. Germline CDR1 reads PRHDT; CDR2 reads FYEKMQ (reference sequence). CDR3 in DNA: TGTGCCAGCAGCTTAGAGGACTACAATGAGCAGTTCTTC. Protein product: CASSLEDYNEQFF.

This clone appeared once. The chain links TRBV4-3 to TRBJ2-1; TRBD1 aligns across 8 bases. The J segment lost 8 bases and the V segment lost 0 bases, leaving 9 bases of the junction unmatched. CDR1 is LGHNA and CDR2 is YSLEER in the germline V gene. The CDR3 has 16 residues. The CDR3 is CASSQDRRQGWHEQFF. CDR3 nucleotides: TGCGCCAGCAGCCAAGACAGAAGACAGGGGTGGCATGAGCAGTTCTTC.

This chain joins TRBV7-2 and TRBJ2-7; 7 bases agree with TRBD2. Germline V lookup: CDR1 SGHTA, CDR2 FQGNSA. With 5 bases clipped from V and 6 bases from J, the junction kept 4 bases outside the gene matches. The CDR3 extends over 12 amino acids. CDR3: CASSIQRGEQYF. CDR3 bases: TGTGCCAGCAGCATCCAGCGGGGCGAGCAGTACTTC.

The rearrangement joins TRBV25-1 to TRBJ2-5; perhaps TRBD2 as D (6 bases). The V end lost 3 bases, the J end lost 5 bases, and 10 bases lay between the germline ends. The CDR3 spans 13 residues. Germline V gene sequence: CDR1 MGHDK, CDR2 SYGVNS. DNA of the CDR3: TGTGCCAGCAGTGATGCGGGACGGGAGACCCAGTACTTC. Amino acid sequence: CASSDAGRETQYF.

The chain has TRBV19 and TRBJ2-5; 13 bases are a match to TRBD2. The ends lost 5 bases at V and 3 bases at J; junction bases unmatched: 6. CDR1 is LNHDA, CDR2 SQIVND, per germline (reference sequence). The CDR3 runs to 16 residues. As DNA, the CDR3 is TGTGCCAGTAGTTCCCGACTAGCGGGAGGAAAAGAGACCCAGTACTTC. Its translation: CASSSRLAGGKETQYF.

V is TRBV5-1 and J is TRBJ2-7, with TRBD1 identical over 9 bases. Germline V gene data show CDR1 as SGHRS and CDR2 as YFSETQ. J lost 3 bases, V lost 4 bases, and 5 bases had no gene match. This CDR3 has 14 amino acids. The CDR3 sequence is CASSGTGQGYEQYF. The CDR3 coding sequence is TGCGCCAGCAGCGGGACGGGACAGGGCTACGAGCAGTACTTC.